The T cell receptor (beta chain) under discussion was sequenced for a study of blood T cell repertoires in COVID-19. Study information: Researchers got acute and convalescent COVID-19 samples from the United States, Italy and Spain. T cells, B-cell-depleted T cells, or PBMCs supplied cDNA or gDNA.

In the authors' methods: The authors estimated nucleated cell counts from reference gene primer amplification. Using immunoSEQ multiplex PCR, the repertoire was profiled, and TCRdb retains in-frame clones only, with some absent. The V and J calls and clone size were taken over from that table, and D and trimming were inferred from the DNA. Found here are 95,000 to 100,000 clones, roughly 92% of them singletons; the top ten hold less than 7.5%. This clone was seen a handful of times. This CDR3 has 15 residues. V was clipped by 6 bases and J by 3 bases; unmatched bases: 9. Germline loops: CDR1 MNHNY, CDR2 SVGAGI (reference sequence).

Sequencing was done on a sample of peripheral blood. The receptor was derived from a man between 45 and 60 years old with active COVID-19. The J gene is TRBJ2-7, the V gene TRBV6-6; 9 bases match TRBD1. The CDR3 region has the DNA TGTGCCAGCAGGGGTTTCGGACAGGGGTACTACGAGCAGTACTTC. Translated: CASRGFGQGYYEQYF.